The source of this T cell receptor (beta chain) is a study of OX40 agonist ivuxolimab in advanced cancers. Study overall: Melanoma, hepatocellular carcinoma, head and neck or renal cell cancer occurred in dose-escalation patients. Study-wide points: At 0.1 to 3.0 mg/kg and by week 6, CD4+ and CD8+ T cells in the blood had expanded clonally.

TCRdb keeps only in-frame clones here, not all; method: immunoSEQ multiplex PCR. The repertoire holds 60,000 to 95,000 clones, with over 85% as singletons. Concerning this clone itself: The antigen remains unidentified.

Germline V gene sequence: CDR1 KGHSH, CDR2 LQKENI. The trim removed 5 bases at V and 1 base at J, leaving 5 bases unmatched. This CDR3 has 15 residues. The chain carries TRBV18 and TRBJ2-1; 7 nucleotides line up with TRBD1. This sequence originates from an adult with an advanced solid tumor such as melanoma, head and neck, liver or kidney cancer. The source material was CD4+ or CD8+ T cells sorted from blood, sampled in a trial of the OX40 agonist ivuxolimab. The CDR3 bases are TGTGCCAGCTCATCGGGACAGAGATCCTACAATGAGCAGTTCTTC. Its translation is CASSSGQRSYNEQFF.